The clone carrying this T cell receptor (beta chain) was detected many times. This sample was included in a study of regulatory T cells in long-lasting Graves disease. The V and J ends lost 3 bases and 0 bases, in that order; junction bases with no gene match: 8. Germline loops: CDR1 SGHTA, CDR2 FQGNSA. This CDR3 is 16 amino acids long. The time point is: persistent/refractory GD, antithyroid drugs over 5 years with positive TRAb. From PBMCs, RNA was extracted and then used to make the TCR library. Through Arm-PCR of CDR3 regions and iRepertoire HTBI primers, TCR beta libraries were built. TCRdb ran MiXCR on the multiplex PCR reads and lists one entry per CDR3 protein. Found here are fewer than 450,000 distinct CDR3 sequences, about a fifth of them singletons; the top ten hold less than 25%.

The starting material was peripheral blood mononuclear cells (PBMCs), obtained when the disease was refractory, from a patient treated with antithyroid drugs. The sequence came from a female donor with Graves disease. The chain links TRBV7-2 to TRBJ2-7; 7 bases line up with TRBD2. CDR3 region: CASSFSSGVDSYEQYF. The CDR3 DNA is TGTGCCAGCAGCTTTAGCAGCGGGGTAGACTCCTACGAGCAGTACTTC.